The 10 T cell receptor beta chains below come from one sample, sequenced in a study of CD8 T cells in Susac syndrome. cDNA came from about 0.5 to 1 ug RNA primed by random hexamers. One entry per CDR3 protein, called by TCRdb with MiXCR from the immunoSEQ multiplex PCR reads. The sample holds fewer than 350,000 distinct CDR3 sequences, 89% seen once. The sample comprised CD8+ T cells from PBMCs. These receptors were collected from a human donor with multiple sclerosis.

This rearrangement joins TRBV9 to TRBJ1-2, with D possibly TRBD1 on 6 matching bases. Germline-derived CDR1 and CDR2 are SGDLS and YYNGEE. CDR3 size: 14 residues. V dropped 7 bases and J dropped 1 base, with 14 bases sitting between them. The CDR3 protein is CASSTVGGNYGYTF. The CDR3 DNA reads TGTGCCAGCTCCACGGTAGGGGGTAACTATGGCTACACCTTC.

This chain uses TRBV19 with TRBJ2-1; no reliable D call. This CDR3 has 15 amino acids. CDR1 LNHDA and CDR2 SQIVND come from the germline V gene (reference sequence). The V and J ends lost 7 bases and 0 bases respectively, with 13 bases between them. This CDR3 is CASISGSSSYNEQFF. CDR3 DNA sequence: TGTGCCAGTATCAGTGGATCGAGCTCCTACAATGAGCAGTTCTTC.

The chain joins TRBV30 to TRBJ2-1, with TRBD1 identical over 7 bases. Germline V gene lookup returns CDR1 GTSNPN and CDR2 SVGIG (reference sequence). V shed 5 bases and J 7 bases; nucleotides not matched to a gene: 5. The CDR3 is made up of 12 amino acids. CDR3 sequence reads: CAWRTGVNEQFF. The CDR3 region has the DNA TGTGCCTGGCGTACAGGGGTTAATGAGCAGTTCTTC.

The V and J genes are TRBV24-1 and TRBJ2-3, with D perhaps matching TRBD1 (6 bases). V was pared by 0 bases and J by 5 bases, with 11 bases between. Germline-derived CDR1 and CDR2 are KGHDR and SFDVKD. CDR3 length: 15 residues. CDR3 coding DNA: TGTGCCACCAGTGATTTGCGGACAGACGGAGATACGCAGTATTTT. Its translation is CATSDLRTDGDTQYF.

The chain combines TRBV20-1 with TRBJ1-5; D gene unclear. This CDR3 contains 15 residues. Trimming removed 0 bases from V and 7 bases from J, with 16 bases in between. CDR1 is DFQATT and CDR2 is SNEGSKA in the germline V gene (reference sequence). CDR3 loop: CSARDHEGHAQPQHF. The CDR3 coding sequence is TGCAGTGCTAGAGATCACGAAGGGCATGCCCAGCCCCAGCATTTT.

The V call is TRBV30, the J call TRBJ1-5; D uncertain. The ends were cut back, 1 base at V and 5 bases at J, with 12 bases in the middle. Germline V gene sequence: CDR1 GTSNPN, CDR2 SVGIG (reference sequence). The CDR3 covers 14 residues. For the CDR3, the DNA is TGTGCCTGGAGTGAATTAGGTTTGCATCAGCCCCAGCATTTT. Translated: CAWSELGLHQPQHF.

This chain connects TRBV5-6 to TRBJ1-6; unclear D gene. The germline V gene encodes CDR1 SGHDT and CDR2 YYEEEE. V gave up 0 bases and J gave up 7 bases, with 8 bases separating them. This CDR3 contains 14 residues. CDR3 nucleotides: TGTGCCAGCAGCTTGGAGGAGATGAATTCACCCCTCCACTTT. Amino acid sequence: CASSLEEMNSPLHF.

The chain links TRBV6-2 or TRBV6-3 to TRBJ2-7, with 7 bases that match TRBD1. J lost 2 bases, V lost 0 bases, and 13 bases had no gene match. From germline, CDR1 is MNHEY and CDR2 SVGEGT. The CDR3 is 18 residues long. As DNA, the CDR3 is TGTGCCAGCAGTTACTCGAGTGAGGGGACAGAACCTCCCTACGAGCAGTACTTC. This codes for CASSYSSEGTEPPYEQYF.

V gene TRBV20-1 combines with J gene TRBJ1-1, with D tentatively TRBD1 (6 bases). The CDR3 consists of 14 residues. Per the germline V gene, CDR1 is DFQATT and CDR2 is SNEGSKA (reference sequence). V was clipped by 6 bases and J by 1 base, with 15 bases between them. The CDR3 here is CSATGAWENTEAFF. The CDR3, as DNA: TGCAGTGCCACGGGGGCGTGGGAGAACACTGAAGCTTTCTTT.

This chain connects TRBV7-3 to TRBJ1-2, with no clear D. Trimming pared 2 bases from V and 0 bases from J, leaving 7 bases between. CDR1 and CDR2 from the germline V gene are SGHTA and FQGTGA. The CDR3 loop spans 14 amino acids. The CDR3 nucleotides read TGTGCCAGCAGCTTAGAGCCGGCTAACTATGGCTACACCTTC. It encodes CASSLEPANYGYTF.